The source of this TCR beta chain is a study of T cells in localized non-small cell lung cancer (dated by TCRdb to 2019 to 2021). Regarding the complete study: T cell repertoires of some 240 early-stage NSCLC patients were analyzed, with tumors being compared against uninvolved tumor-adjacent lungs. The cohort comprised 236 treatment-naïve NSCLC patients with resected, localized lung tumors. Of the NSCLC patients, around 130 were male and about a hundred were female, and the mean age was around 66 years. Overall study results and their limits: Longer overall survival was associated with higher T cell density in blood, whereas shorter survival was associated with higher clonality in adjacent lung. Uninvolved tumor-adjacent lung showed the highest T cell clonality, higher than tumor, which suggests more focused antigenic responses in the uninvolved tumor-adjacent lung. Because multi-region tumor sequencing was not performed, intratumor heterogeneity could not be ruled out. Because the study design was exploratory, TCR variables were selected using unadjusted p-values without false-discovery rate correction. Of the top 100 tumor clones, a median of roughly 56 were detected in paired uninvolved adjacent lung; under 30 were also among that lung's top 100.

TCR beta CDR3 regions were sequenced from DNA using the immunoSEQ Assay. Regarding the original processing steps: T cell density was computed as TCR beta template counts normalized to usable DNA estimated by amplifying housekeeping genes. The preseqR package was used to estimate richness by extrapolating to 400,000 templates for PBMC samples and to 120,000 templates for tissue samples. Clonality was calculated as one minus Pielou's evenness. To identify tissue-enriched TCRs, differential abundance testing was run on productive amino-acid clonotypes with a minimum total count of 5 and an alpha of 0.1. The Jaccard Index and the Morisita Overlap Index were used to measure how much the repertoires overlapped between compartments. GLIPH clustered TCR beta CDR3s with public tetramer-defined viral CDR3s; viral motifs required at least three viral sequences plus V-gene enrichment. As stored in TCRdb, this immuneACCESS dataset retains in-frame rearrangements with V and J assigned. A fraction of the clones does not appear; measured against another copy, unresolved V genes explain less than half of the discrepancy, and the remainder lacks a known reason. D and trimming were read from the DNA, whereas the V and J calls and clone size are those reported in that table. The sample contains 60,000 to 85,000 clones, around 85% of them found a single time. The ten biggest clones cover 21% of the sample.

At diagnosis, tumor, uninvolved tumor-adjacent lung and peripheral blood were collected and then preserved as a mix of FFPE and fresh-frozen material. Blood samples were analyzed as peripheral blood mononuclear cells for TCR repertoire profiling. V is clipped by 0 bases and J by 4 bases, and the sequence between their germline boundaries is 18 bases long. CDR1 and CDR2 are drawn from the germline V gene (reference sequence): GTSNPN, SVGIG. The CDR3 holds 16 amino acids from the cysteine to the phenylalanine. Only the CDR3 portion is preserved as DNA: 48 bases, with reading frame beginning at the first base. Comments on this clone: Its antigen remains unidentified. No base-level quality is on record; no much larger clone is a single base apart.

The receptor chain draws on TRBV30 and TRBJ1-1; there is no confident call for the D gene. The TCR comes from a male donor aged 60 or older with stage III squamous cell lung carcinoma. The sequences come from peripheral blood, collected before any cancer treatment. The nucleotide sequence reads TGTGCCTGGAGTGTACCCGACAATCGTTATACCACTGAAGCTTTCTTT. Translated, it reads CAWSVPDNRYTTEAFF.